This T cell receptor beta chain was identified in a study of cytomegalovirus exposure and HLA in healthy donors. Findings and caveats of the study: In a later analysis, TCR beta V- and J-gene trimming showed a link to a missense DCLRE1C variant.

CDR3 length: 18 residues. From germline, CDR1 is MNHEY and CDR2 SMNVEV (reference sequence). Losses at the gene ends were 3 bases for V and 3 bases for J; bases not matched to a gene: 10. The PCR employed 60 Vbeta primers together with 13 Jbeta primers. Some clones are missing from TCRdb's copy, which holds only in-frame ones; the method was immunoSEQ multiplex PCR. The sample includes 110,000 to 150,000 clones, roughly 10% seen only once; the top ten take 1.8%. The sample holds a few counts of this clone. Its antigen is not known. The clonotype was recovered from a man aged 50-60 years in good health and CMV-seronegative. The rearrangement uses TRBV27 and TRBJ2-2, with 10 bases fitting TRBD2. The sample comprised PBMCs. DNA for the CDR3: TGTGCCAGCAGTTTCCGTTTAGCGGGAGGAGGATACACCGGGGAGCTGTTTTTT. This codes for CASSFRLAGGGYTGELFF.